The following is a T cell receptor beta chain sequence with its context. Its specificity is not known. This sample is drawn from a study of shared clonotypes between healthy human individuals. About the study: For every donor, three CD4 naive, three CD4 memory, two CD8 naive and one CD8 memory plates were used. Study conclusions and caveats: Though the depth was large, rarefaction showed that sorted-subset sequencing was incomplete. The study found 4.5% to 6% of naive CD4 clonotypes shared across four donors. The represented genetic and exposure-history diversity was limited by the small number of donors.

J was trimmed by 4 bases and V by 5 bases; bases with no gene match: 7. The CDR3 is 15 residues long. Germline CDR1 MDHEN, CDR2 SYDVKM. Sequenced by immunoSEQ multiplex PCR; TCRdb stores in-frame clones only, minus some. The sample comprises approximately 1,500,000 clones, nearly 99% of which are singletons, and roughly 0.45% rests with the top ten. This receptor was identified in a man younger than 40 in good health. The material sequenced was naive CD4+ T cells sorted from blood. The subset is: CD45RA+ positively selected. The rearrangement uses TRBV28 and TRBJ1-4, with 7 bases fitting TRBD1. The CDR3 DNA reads TGTGCCAGCAGTCCCGGGGACAGAAGTAATGAAAAACTGTTTTTT. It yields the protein CASSPGDRSNEKLFF.